This T cell receptor (beta chain) is from a study of CD8+ T cells in alopecia areata. Broader study findings: Tofacitinib delivered significant drops in scalp clonality and in expanded CD8+ clones among the top 100. Among the cells sequenced in scalp samples are also the resident alphabeta T cells of normal skin. Affected lesional scalp, above all in alopecia totalis/universalis, was more clonal than normal scalp.

Germline values: CDR1 KGHSH, CDR2 LQKENI. The V end was cut by 8 bases, the J end by 0 bases, with 10 bases between. The CDR3 runs to 13 residues. A remark on this clone: Its antigen is unknown.

Treatment denoted: oral pan-JAK inhibitor, 5-10 mg twice daily. Extraction and reverse transcription of RNA yielded cDNA as the sequencing template. Method: immunoSEQ multiplex PCR; TCRdb's copy keeps in-frame clones and lacks some. Of approximately 180,000 clones in the sample, about three fifths are singletons; the top ten hold 16%. The sequence came from a human donor with alopecia areata. Sequencing used CD4+ T cells sorted from blood, obtained around week 55, from a patient treated with tofacitinib. The rearrangement links TRBV18 to TRBJ1-1; TRBD1 is a possible D gene (6 bases). Here the CDR3 reads CASADSLNTEAFF. CDR3 coding DNA: TGTGCCAGCGCGGACAGTTTGAACACTGAAGCTTTCTTT.